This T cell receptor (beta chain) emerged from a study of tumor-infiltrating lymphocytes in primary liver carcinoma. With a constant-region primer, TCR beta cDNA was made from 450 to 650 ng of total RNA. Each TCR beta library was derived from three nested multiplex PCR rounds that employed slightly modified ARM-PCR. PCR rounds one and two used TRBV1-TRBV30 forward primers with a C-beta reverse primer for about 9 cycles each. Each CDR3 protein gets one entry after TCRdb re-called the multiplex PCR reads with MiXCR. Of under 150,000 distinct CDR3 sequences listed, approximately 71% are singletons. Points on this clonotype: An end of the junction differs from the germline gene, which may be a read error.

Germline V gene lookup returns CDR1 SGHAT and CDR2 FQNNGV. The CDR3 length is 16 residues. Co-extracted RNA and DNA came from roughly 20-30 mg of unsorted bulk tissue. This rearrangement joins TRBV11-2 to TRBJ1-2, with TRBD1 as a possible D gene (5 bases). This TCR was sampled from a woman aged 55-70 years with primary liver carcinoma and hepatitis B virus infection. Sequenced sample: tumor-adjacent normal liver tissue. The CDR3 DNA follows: TGTGCCAGCAGCATAGGGATTCGGGGGACTACCTCCGGCTATACCTTC. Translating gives CASSIGIRGTTSGYTF. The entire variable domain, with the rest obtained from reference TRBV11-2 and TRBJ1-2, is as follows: EAGVAQSPRYKIIEKRQSVAFWCNPISGHATLYWYQQILGQGPKLLIQFQNNGVVDDSQLPKDRFSAERLKGVDSTLKIQPAKLEDSAVYLCASSIGIRGTTSGYTFGSGTRLTVV.